This T cell receptor beta chain was profiled in a study of blood T cell repertoires in COVID-19. For the study at large: Italy, Spain and the United States were the sources of the convalescent and acute COVID-19 samples. Sources were T cells, B-cell-depleted T cells, or PBMCs; the material itself was cDNA or gDNA.

Of note for this clone: Additional DNA sequences in this sample encode the identical CDR3.

Looked up from germline, CDR1 is SGHRS and CDR2 is YFSETQ. The CDR3 totals 14 residues. The V end was cut by 0 bases, the J end by 2 bases, with 6 bases between. Per the authors' pipeline: Amplification with reference gene primers provided the estimates of nucleated cell counts. The repertoire was sequenced with immunoSEQ multiplex PCR; TCRdb's copy has only in-frame clones and lacks some. That table gives V, J and clone size, and the DNA gave D and trimming. The data show some 230,000 clones, roughly 80% seen once. The chain is built from TRBV5-1 and TRBJ1-3; D possibly corresponds to TRBD1 (5 bases). Specimen: peripheral blood. The receptor was isolated from a woman in her fifties or sixties with acute or convalescent COVID-19. As DNA, the CDR3 is TGCGCCAGCAGCTTGGGGGGCCCTGGAAACACCATATATTTT. This codes for CASSLGGPGNTIYF. Full variable domain (remainder filled in from reference TRBV5-1 and TRBJ1-3): KAGVTQTPRYLIKTRGQQVTLSCSPISGHRSVSWYQQTPGQGLQFLFEYFSETQRNKGNFPGRFSGRQFSNSRSEMNVSTLELGDSALYLCASSLGGPGNTIYFGEGSWLTVV.